Presented here are 27 T cell receptor beta chains from one specimen sequenced in a study of T cells expressing NK-cell markers. TCRdb reprocessed the 5' RACE reads, with one entry per CDR3 protein and no DNA. Across some 410,000 distinct CDR3 sequences, the top ten clones capture 7.3% of the sample. The sequencing input was blood T cells: a sorted CD56 or NKG2C T cell subset, CD4+ or CD8+ T cells, or bulk PBMC T cells (not recorded which). These receptor sequences come from a woman between 18 and 69 years old in good health.

This chain joins TRBV6-2 or TRBV6-3 and TRBJ2-1; lacking DNA, the TRBD1 call made by TCRdb goes unchecked. Germline V gene sequence: CDR1 MNHEY, CDR2 SVGEGT. The CDR3 is 14 amino acids. The CDR3 loop is CASTTAGPYNEQFF.

The rearrangement uses TRBV6-1 and TRBJ1-2. This CDR3 has 14 amino acids. Germline V gene data show CDR1 as MNHNS and CDR2 as SASEGT. The CDR3 region is CASRVYGGNYGYTF.

The V gene is TRBV18, the J gene TRBJ2-1; without DNA, the TCRdb call of TRBD2 cannot be checked. CDR3 length: 16 amino acids. Germline-derived CDR1 and CDR2 are KGHSH and LQKENI. The CDR3 loop reads CASIPSRALAYNEQFF.

The gene calls are TRBV20-1 and TRBJ1-4. Germline CDR1 is DFQATT and CDR2 is SNEGSKA (reference sequence). This CDR3 has 13 amino acids. The CDR3 sequence is CSARDGHGEKLFF.

The chain is built from TRBV6-5 and TRBJ2-1; TCRdb's D gene call, TRBD1, goes unchecked for lack of DNA. This CDR3 is 16 amino acids long. Germline V gene lookup returns CDR1 MNHEY and CDR2 SVGAGI. This chain's CDR3 is CASSYYSGQGKNEQFF.

V usage is TRBV12-3 or TRBV12-4 and J usage is TRBJ2-7; TCRdb returns TRBD2, unconfirmable since there is no DNA. The CDR3 length is 14 residues. The CDR3 sequence is CASSLGLASYGQYF.

The rearrangement links TRBV6-5 to TRBJ2-3. The CDR3 covers 14 residues. CDR1 is MNHEY, CDR2 SVGAGI, per germline. The CDR3 region is CASSYETSTDTQYF.

The chain joins TRBV10-3 to TRBJ2-1; absent DNA, TCRdb's TRBD1 call cannot be checked. CDR1 and CDR2 from the germline V gene are ENHRY and SYGVKD. The CDR3 is made up of 16 amino acids. CDR3 amino acids: CAISESPSPPYNEQFF.

The chain recombines TRBV29-1 with TRBJ2-3; there is no DNA to check the TCRdb D call of TRBD2. The CDR3 sequence is 15 residues long. Germline loops: CDR1 SQVTM, CDR2 ANQGSEA. The CDR3 loop reads CSVGGGLAGTDTQYF.

This chain connects TRBV10-3 to TRBJ1-4; with no DNA, the TCRdb D assignment of TRBD1 cannot be verified. CDR1 is ENHRY and CDR2 is SYGVKD in the germline V gene. This CDR3 has 15 residues. The CDR3 is CAISDPGRANEKLFF.

The chain's CDR3 is CASRLALRGQGEAFF. The chain couples TRBV5-1 to TRBJ1-1; no DNA is available, so the TRBD1 call from TCRdb remains unchecked. Germline CDR1 is SGHRS and CDR2 is YFSETQ. The length of the CDR3 is 15 residues.

The chain has TRBV7-8 and TRBJ2-1. Germline V gives CDR1 SGHVS, CDR2 FQNEAQ. This CDR3 has 11 amino acids. The CDR3 sequence: CASSSRHEQFF. The whole variable domain, remainder taken from reference TRBV7-8 and TRBJ2-1, is GAGVSQSPRYKVAKRGQDVALRCDPISGHVSLFWYQQALGQGPEFLTYFQNEAQLDKSGLPSDRFFAERPEGSVSTLKIQRTQQEDSAVYLCASSSRHEQFFGPGTRLTVL.

This chain uses TRBV7-2 with TRBJ2-7; TCRdb gives TRBD2 as the D gene, but with no DNA this cannot be confirmed. CDR3 length: 15 residues. Germline-derived CDR1 and CDR2 are SGHTA and FQGNSA. The CDR3 is CASSPSSGLLYEQYF. The variable domain in full, completed from reference TRBV7-2 and TRBJ2-7, reads GAGVSQSPSNKVTEKGKDVELRCDPISGHTALYWYRQSLGQGLEFLIYFQGNSAPDKSGLPSDRFSAERTGGSVSTLTIQRTQQEDSAVYLCASSPSSGLLYEQYFGPGTRLTVT.

J is TRBJ2-1 and V is TRBV29-1; TCRdb lists TRBD2, though no DNA is available to test this call. Germline CDR1 SQVTM, CDR2 ANQGSEA. The CDR3 covers 17 residues. This CDR3 reads CSVEAAGNFFSYNEQFF.

This chain joins TRBV15 and TRBJ1-1; TCRdb designates TRBD1, a call that cannot be tested without DNA. The CDR3 covers 16 residues. Germline V gene lookup returns CDR1 LNHNV and CDR2 YYDKDF (reference sequence). The CDR3 is CATSSRPGYGNTEAFF.

The chain employs TRBV10-1 and TRBJ1-1; checking the TCRdb D call of TRBD1 is not possible without DNA. Germline V gene data show CDR1 as WNHNN and CDR2 as SYGVQD (reference sequence). The CDR3 spans 15 residues. The CDR3 here is CASSGAGGRYTEAFF.

The V gene is TRBV27, the J gene TRBJ2-1; TCRdb reports TRBD1, a call that lacks DNA to check it against. Germline assignment: CDR1 MNHEY and CDR2 SMNVEV (reference sequence). There are 13 residues in the CDR3. The CDR3 sequence: CASSFMGGNEQFF.

The chain's CDR3 is CASSFGEQETQYF. This rearrangement joins TRBV5-1 to TRBJ2-5. Germline V gene lookup returns CDR1 SGHRS and CDR2 YFSETQ. The CDR3 is made up of 13 amino acids.

The chain carries TRBV6-2 or TRBV6-3 and TRBJ2-3; TCRdb designates TRBD2, a call that cannot be tested without DNA. CDR3 length: 13 residues. Germline values: CDR1 MNHEY, CDR2 SVGEGT. The CDR3 here is CASSKRESDTQYF.

This chain uses TRBV7-8 with TRBJ2-1; TCRdb reports TRBD2, a call that lacks DNA to check it against. The germline CDR1 and CDR2 sequences are SGHVS and FQNEAQ. The length of the CDR3 is 16 residues. CDR3: CASSLFPSGEYNEQFF.

The rearrangement joins TRBV3-1 to TRBJ2-1; TCRdb gives TRBD2 as the D gene, but with no DNA this cannot be confirmed. This CDR3 is built from 16 residues. CDR1 is LGHDT, CDR2 YNNKEL, per germline (reference sequence). This chain's CDR3 is CATSASSGRMGDEQFF.

J is TRBJ2-3 and V is TRBV12-3 or TRBV12-4; TCRdb selects TRBD1, and the lack of DNA leaves this call unchecked. The CDR3 is 16 amino acids. CDR3 sequence reads: CASSFERDRGTDTQYF.

The chain links TRBV4-3 to TRBJ1-2; the TRBD1 assignment by TCRdb is unverifiable without DNA. There are 16 residues in the CDR3. CDR1 LGHNA and CDR2 YSLEER come from the germline V gene. The CDR3 loop is CASSQGNRGEAYGYTF.

The chain uses TRBV14 and TRBJ1-4. Germline V gene sequence: CDR1 SGHDN, CDR2 FVKESK. The CDR3 covers 12 residues. CDR3 region: CASSQWTQKLFF.

The V and J genes are TRBV9 and TRBJ2-1. CDR1 and CDR2 from the germline V gene are SGDLS and YYNGEE. CDR3 size: 14 residues. CDR3 sequence: CASTGGASYNEQFF. Full variable domain (outside the CDR3, taken from reference TRBV9 and TRBJ2-1): DSGVTQTPKHLITATGQRVTLRCSPRSGDLSVYWYQQSLDQGLQFLIQYYNGEERAKGNILERFSAQQFPDLHSELNLSSLELGDSALYFCASTGGASYNEQFFGPGTRLTVL.

J is TRBJ2-3 and V is TRBV30; checking the TCRdb D call of TRBD1 is not possible without DNA. Looked up from germline, CDR1 is GTSNPN and CDR2 is SVGIG (reference sequence). The CDR3 contains 13 residues. CDR3 in amino acids: CAWSVLRGDTQYF. The full variable domain, completed using reference TRBV30 and TRBJ2-3, is SQTIHQWPATLVQPVGSPLSLECTVEGTSNPNLYWYRQAAGRGLQLLFYSVGIGQISSEVPQNLSASRPQDRQFILSSKKLLLSDSGFYLCAWSVLRGDTQYFGPGTRLTVL.

The rearrangement links TRBV27 to TRBJ1-1; lacking DNA, the TRBD1 call made by TCRdb goes unchecked. Germline CDR1 and CDR2: MNHEY and SMNVEV (reference sequence). The CDR3 consists of 18 residues. CDR3 loop: CASSFSLGGRGPNTEAFF.